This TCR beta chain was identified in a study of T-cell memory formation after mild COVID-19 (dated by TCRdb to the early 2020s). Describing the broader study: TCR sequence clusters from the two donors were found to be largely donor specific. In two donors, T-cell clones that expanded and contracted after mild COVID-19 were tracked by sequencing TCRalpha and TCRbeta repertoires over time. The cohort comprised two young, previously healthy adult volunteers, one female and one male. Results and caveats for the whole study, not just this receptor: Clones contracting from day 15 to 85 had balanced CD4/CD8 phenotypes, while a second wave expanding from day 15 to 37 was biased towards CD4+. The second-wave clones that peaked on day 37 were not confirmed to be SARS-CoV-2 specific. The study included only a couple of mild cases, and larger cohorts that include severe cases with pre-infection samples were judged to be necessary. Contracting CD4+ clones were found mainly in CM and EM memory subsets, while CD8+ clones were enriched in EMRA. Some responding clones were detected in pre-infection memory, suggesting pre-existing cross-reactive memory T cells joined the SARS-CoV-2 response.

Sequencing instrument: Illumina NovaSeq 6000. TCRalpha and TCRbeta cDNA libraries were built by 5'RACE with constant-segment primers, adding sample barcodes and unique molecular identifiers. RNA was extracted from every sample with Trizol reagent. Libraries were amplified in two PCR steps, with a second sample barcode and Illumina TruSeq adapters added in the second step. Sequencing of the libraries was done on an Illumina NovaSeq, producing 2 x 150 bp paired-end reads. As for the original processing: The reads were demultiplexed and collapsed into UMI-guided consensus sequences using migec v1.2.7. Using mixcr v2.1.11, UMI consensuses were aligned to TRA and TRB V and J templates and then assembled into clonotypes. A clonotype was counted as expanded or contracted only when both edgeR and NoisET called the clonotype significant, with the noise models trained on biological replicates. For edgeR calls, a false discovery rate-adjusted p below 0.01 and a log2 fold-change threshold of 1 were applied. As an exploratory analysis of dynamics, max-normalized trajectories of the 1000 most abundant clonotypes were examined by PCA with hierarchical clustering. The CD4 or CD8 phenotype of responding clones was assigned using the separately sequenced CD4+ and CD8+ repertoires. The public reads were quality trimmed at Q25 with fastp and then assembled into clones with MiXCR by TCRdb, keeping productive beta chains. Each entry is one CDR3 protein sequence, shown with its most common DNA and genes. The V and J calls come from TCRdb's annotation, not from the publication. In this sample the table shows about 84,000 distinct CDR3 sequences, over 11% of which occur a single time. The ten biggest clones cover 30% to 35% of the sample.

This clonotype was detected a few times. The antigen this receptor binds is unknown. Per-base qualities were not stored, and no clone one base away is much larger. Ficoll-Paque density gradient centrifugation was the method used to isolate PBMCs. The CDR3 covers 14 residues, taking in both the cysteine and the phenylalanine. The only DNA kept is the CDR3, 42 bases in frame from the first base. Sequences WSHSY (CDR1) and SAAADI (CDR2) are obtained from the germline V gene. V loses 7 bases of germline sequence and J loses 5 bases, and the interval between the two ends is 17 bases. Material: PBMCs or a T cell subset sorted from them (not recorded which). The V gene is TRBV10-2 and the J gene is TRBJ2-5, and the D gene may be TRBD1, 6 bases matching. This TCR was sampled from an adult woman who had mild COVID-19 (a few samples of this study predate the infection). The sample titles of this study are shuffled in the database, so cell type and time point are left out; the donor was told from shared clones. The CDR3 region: CASNPTNRAETQYF. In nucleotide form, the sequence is TGCGCCAGCAATCCCACGAACAGGGCTGAGACCCAGTACTTC.